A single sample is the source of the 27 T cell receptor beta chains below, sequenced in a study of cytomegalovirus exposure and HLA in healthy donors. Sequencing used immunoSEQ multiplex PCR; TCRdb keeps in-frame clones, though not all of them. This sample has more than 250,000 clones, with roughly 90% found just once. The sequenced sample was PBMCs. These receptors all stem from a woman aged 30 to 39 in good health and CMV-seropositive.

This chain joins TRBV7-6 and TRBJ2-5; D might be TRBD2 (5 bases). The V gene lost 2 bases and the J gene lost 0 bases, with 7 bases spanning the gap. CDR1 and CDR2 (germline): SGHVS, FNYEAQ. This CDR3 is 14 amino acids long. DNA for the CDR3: TGTGCCAGCAGCTTAACGGGATACCAAGAGACCCAGTACTTC. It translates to CASSLTGYQETQYF.

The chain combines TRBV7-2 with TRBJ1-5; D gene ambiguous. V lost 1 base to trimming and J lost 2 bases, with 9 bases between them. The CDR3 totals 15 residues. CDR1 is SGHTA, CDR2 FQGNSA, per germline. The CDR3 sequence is CASSLGGVGNQPQHF. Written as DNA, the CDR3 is TGTGCCAGCAGCTTAGGGGGAGTGGGCAATCAGCCCCAGCATTTT. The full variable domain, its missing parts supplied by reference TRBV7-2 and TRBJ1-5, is GAGVSQSPSNKVTEKGKDVELRCDPISGHTALYWYRQSLGQGLEFLIYFQGNSAPDKSGLPSDRFSAERTGGSVSTLTIQRTQQEDSAVYLCASSLGGVGNQPQHFGDGTRLSIL.

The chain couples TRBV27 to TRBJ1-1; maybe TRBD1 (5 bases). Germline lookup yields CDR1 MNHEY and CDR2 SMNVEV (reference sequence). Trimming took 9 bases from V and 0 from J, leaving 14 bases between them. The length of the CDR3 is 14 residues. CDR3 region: CASARTNMNTEAFF. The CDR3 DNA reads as TGTGCCAGTGCCCGGACAAACATGAACACTGAAGCTTTCTTT.

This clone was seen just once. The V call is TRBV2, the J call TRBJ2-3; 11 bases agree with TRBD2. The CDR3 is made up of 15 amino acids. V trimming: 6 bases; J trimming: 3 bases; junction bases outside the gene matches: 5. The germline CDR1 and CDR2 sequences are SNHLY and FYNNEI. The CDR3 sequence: CASSVGTSGTDTQYF. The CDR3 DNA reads TGTGCCAGCAGCGTAGGGACTAGCGGAACAGATACGCAGTATTTT.

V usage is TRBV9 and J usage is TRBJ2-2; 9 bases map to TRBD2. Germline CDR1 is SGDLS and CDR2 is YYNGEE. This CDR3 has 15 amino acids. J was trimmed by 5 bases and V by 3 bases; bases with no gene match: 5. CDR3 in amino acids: CASSALAGATGELFF. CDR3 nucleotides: TGTGCCAGCAGCGCCTTAGCGGGAGCTACCGGGGAGCTGTTTTTT.

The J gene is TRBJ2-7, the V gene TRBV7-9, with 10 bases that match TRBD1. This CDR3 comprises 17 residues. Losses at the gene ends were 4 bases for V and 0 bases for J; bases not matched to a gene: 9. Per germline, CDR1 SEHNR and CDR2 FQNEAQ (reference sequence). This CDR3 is CASSSPPRDRGSYEQYF. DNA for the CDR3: TGTGCCAGCAGCTCCCCCCCCCGGGACAGGGGCTCCTACGAGCAGTACTTC.

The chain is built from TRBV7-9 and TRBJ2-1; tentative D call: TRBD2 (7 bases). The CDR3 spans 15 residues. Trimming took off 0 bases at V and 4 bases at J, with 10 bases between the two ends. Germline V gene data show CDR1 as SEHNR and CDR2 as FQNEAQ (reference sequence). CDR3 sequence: CASSLAGGPYNEQFF. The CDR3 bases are TGTGCCAGCAGCTTAGCGGGGGGGCCTTACAATGAGCAGTTCTTC.

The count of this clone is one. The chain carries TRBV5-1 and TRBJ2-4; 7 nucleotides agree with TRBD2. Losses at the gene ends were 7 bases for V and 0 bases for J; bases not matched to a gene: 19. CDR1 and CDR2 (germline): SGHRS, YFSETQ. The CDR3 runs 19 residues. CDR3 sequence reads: CASLFVAGEDFVAKNIQYF. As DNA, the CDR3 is TGCGCCAGCTTATTCGTGGCGGGAGAGGACTTCGTAGCCAAAAACATTCAGTACTTC.

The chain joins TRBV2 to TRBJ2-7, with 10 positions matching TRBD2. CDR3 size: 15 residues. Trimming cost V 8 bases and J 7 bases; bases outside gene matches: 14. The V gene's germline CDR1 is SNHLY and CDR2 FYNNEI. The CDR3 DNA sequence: TGTGCCAGCTCCATTCTAGCGGGGGCCGGAGGAGAGCAGTACTTC. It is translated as CASSILAGAGGEQYF. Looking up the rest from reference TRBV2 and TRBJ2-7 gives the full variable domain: EPEVTQTPSHQVTQMGQEVILRCVPISNHLYFYWYRQILGQKVEFLVSFYNNEISEKSEIFDDQFSVERPDGSNFTLKIRSTKLEDSAMYFCASSILAGAGGEQYFGPGTRLTVT.

The CDR3 region is CASSAPGPATNEKLFF. The CDR3 bases are TGTGCCAGCAGCGCTCCGGGGCCTGCAACTAATGAAAAACTGTTTTTT. The V call is TRBV9, the J call TRBJ1-4, with D tentatively TRBD1 (5 bases). V dropped 3 bases and J dropped 0 bases, with 12 bases sitting between them. Germline CDR1 is SGDLS and CDR2 is YYNGEE. The CDR3 is made up of 16 amino acids.

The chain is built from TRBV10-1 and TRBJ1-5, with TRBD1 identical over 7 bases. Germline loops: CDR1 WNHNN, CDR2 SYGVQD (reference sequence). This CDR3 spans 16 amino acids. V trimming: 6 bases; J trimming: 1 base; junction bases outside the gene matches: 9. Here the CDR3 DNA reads TGCGCCAGCAGGGCACACAGGGGTGGGAGCAATCAGCCCCAGCATTTT. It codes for CASRAHRGGSNQPQHF.

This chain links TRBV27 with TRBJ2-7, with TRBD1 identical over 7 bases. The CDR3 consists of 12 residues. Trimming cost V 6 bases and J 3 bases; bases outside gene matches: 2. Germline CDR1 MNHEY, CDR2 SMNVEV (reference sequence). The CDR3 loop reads CASSDRVYEQYF. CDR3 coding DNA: TGTGCCAGCAGCGACAGGGTCTACGAGCAGTACTTC.

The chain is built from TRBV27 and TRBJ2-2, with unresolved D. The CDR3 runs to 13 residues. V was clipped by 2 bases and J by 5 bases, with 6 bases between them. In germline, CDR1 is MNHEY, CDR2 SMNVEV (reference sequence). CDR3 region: CASSLVWTGELFF. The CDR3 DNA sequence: TGTGCCAGCAGTTTAGTCTGGACCGGGGAGCTGTTTTTT.

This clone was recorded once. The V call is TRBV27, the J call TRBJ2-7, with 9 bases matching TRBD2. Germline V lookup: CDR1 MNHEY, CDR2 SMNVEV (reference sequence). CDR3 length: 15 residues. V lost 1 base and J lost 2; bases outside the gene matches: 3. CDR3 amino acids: CASSLFLAGPYEQYF. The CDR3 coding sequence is TGTGCCAGCAGTTTATTTCTAGCGGGGCCCTACGAGCAGTACTTC.

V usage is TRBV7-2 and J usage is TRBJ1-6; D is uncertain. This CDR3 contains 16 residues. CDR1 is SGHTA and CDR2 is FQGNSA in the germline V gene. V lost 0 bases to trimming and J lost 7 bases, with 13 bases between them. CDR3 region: CASSLALRQENSPLHF. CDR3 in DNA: TGTGCCAGCAGCTTAGCTTTGAGACAAGAAAATTCACCCCTCCACTTT. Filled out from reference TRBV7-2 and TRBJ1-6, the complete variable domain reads GAGVSQSPSNKVTEKGKDVELRCDPISGHTALYWYRQSLGQGLEFLIYFQGNSAPDKSGLPSDRFSAERTGGSVSTLTIQRTQQEDSAVYLCASSLALRQENSPLHFGNGTRLTVT.

This CDR3 reads CASRGGTGGTYNEQFF. CDR3 bases: TGTGCCAGCAGAGGGGGGACAGGGGGGACATACAATGAGCAGTTCTTC. This sequence joins TRBV7-6 and TRBJ2-1; 11 bases match TRBD1. This CDR3 contains 16 residues. Germline assignment: CDR1 SGHVS and CDR2 FNYEAQ. Trimming removed 6 bases from V and 4 bases from J; junction bases left unmatched: 8.

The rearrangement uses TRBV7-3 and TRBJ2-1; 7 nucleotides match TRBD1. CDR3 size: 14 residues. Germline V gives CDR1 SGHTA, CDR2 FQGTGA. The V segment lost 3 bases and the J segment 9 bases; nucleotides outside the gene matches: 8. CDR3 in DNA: TGTGCCAGCAGCTTGGGCGGGCCAGGGGGTGAGCAGTTCTTC. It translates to CASSLGGPGGEQFF.

CDR3 loop: CASSLGPTSRSTDTQYF. CDR3 DNA sequence: TGTGCCAGCAGCTTAGGCCCGACTAGCCGAAGCACAGATACGCAGTATTTT. The chain uses TRBV13 and TRBJ2-3, with TRBD2 matching 7 bases. Unmatched junction bases numbered 6, after V lost 0 bases and J lost 0 bases. The CDR3 is 17 residues long. Germline CDR1 is PRHDT and CDR2 is FYEKMQ (reference sequence).

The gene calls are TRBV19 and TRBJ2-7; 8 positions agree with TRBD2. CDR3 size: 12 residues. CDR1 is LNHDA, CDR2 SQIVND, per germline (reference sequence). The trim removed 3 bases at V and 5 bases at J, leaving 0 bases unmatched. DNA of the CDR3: TGTGCCAGTAGTATTAGCGGGGACGAGCAGTACTTC. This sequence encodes CASSISGDEQYF. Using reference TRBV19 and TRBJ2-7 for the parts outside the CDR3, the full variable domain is DGGITQSPKYLFRKEGQNVTLSCEQNLNHDAMYWYRQDPGQGLRLIYYSQIVNDFQKGDIAEGYSVSREKKESFPLTVTSAQKNPTAFYLCASSISGDEQYFGPGTRLTVT.

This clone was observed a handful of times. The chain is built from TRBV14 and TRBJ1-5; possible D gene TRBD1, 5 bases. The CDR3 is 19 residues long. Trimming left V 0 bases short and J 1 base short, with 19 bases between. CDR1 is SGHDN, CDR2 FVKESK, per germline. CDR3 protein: CASSQDLEGACGSNQPQHF. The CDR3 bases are TGTGCCAGCAGCCAAGATCTGGAAGGGGCATGTGGAAGCAATCAGCCCCAGCATTTT.

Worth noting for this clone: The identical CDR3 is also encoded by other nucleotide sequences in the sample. The CDR3 region has the DNA TGTGCCAGCAGGACAGGGGGGTCTGGGGCCAACGTCCTGACTTTC. Protein product: CASRTGGSGANVLTF. The rearrangement links TRBV6-1 to TRBJ2-6; TRBD1 aligns across 9 bases. Per germline, CDR1 MNHNS and CDR2 SASEGT. The CDR3 sequence is 15 residues long. J gave up 1 base and V 6 bases, and 1 base lay outside the gene matches.

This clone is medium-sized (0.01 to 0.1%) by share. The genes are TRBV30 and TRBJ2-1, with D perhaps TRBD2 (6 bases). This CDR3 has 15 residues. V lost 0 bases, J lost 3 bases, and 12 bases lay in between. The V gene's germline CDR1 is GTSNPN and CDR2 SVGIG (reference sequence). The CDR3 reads CAWSVLVGGYNEQFF. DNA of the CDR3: TGTGCCTGGAGTGTACTGGTGGGAGGCTACAATGAGCAGTTCTTC.

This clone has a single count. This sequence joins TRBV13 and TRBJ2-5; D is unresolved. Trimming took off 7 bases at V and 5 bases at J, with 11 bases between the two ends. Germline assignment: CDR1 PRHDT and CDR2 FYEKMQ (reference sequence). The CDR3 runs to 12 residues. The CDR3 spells CASNHRHETQYF. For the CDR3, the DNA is TGTGCCAGCAATCACCGGCACGAGACCCAGTACTTC.

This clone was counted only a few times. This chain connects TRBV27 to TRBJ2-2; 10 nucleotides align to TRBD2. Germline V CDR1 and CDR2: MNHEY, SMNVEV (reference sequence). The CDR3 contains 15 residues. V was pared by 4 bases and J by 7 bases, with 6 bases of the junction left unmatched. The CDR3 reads CASSWASGSGGELFF. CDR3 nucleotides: TGTGCCAGCAGTTGGGCTAGCGGGAGCGGCGGGGAGCTGTTTTTT.

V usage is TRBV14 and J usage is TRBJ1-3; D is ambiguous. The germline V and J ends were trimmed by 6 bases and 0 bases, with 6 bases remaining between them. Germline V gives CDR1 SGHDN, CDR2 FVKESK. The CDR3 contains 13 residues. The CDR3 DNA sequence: TGTGCCAGCAGGGTGAGCTCTGGAAACACCATATATTTT. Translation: CASRVSSGNTIYF. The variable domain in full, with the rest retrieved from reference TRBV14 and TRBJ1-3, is EAGVTQFPSHSVIEKGQTVTLRCDPISGHDNLYWYRRVMGKEIKFLLHFVKESKQDESGMPNNRFLAERTGGTYSTLKVQPAELEDSGVYFCASRVSSGNTIYFGEGSWLTVV.

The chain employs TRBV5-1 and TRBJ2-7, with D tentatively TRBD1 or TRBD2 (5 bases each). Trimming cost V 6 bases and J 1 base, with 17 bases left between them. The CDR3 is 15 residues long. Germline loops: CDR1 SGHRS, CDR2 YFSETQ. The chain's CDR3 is CASKLDLGRSYEQYF. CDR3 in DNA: TGCGCCAGCAAGCTAGACCTGGGACGGTCCTACGAGCAGTACTTC.

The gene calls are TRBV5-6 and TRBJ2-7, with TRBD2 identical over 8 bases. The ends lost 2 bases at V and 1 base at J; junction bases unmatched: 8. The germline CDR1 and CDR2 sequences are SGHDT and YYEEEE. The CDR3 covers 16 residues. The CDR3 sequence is CASSLVGRASSYEQYF. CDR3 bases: TGTGCCAGCAGCTTAGTCGGGAGGGCCTCTTCCTACGAGCAGTACTTC.